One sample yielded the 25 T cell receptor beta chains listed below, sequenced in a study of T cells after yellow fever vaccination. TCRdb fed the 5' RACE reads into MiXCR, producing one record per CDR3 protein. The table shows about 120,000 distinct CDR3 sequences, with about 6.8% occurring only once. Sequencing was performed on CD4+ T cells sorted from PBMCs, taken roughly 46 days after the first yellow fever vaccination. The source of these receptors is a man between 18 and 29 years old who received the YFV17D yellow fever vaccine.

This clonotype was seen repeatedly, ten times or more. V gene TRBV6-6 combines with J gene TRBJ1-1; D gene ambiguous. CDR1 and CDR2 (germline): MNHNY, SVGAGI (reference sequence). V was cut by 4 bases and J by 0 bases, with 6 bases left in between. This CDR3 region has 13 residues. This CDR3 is CASSFGMNTEAFF. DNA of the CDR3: TGTGCCAGCAGTTTCGGGATGAACACTGAAGCTTTCTTT.

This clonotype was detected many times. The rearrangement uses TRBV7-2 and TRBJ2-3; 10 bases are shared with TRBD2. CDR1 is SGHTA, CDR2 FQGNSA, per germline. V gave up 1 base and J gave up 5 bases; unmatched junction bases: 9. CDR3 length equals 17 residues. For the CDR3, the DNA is TGTGCCAGCAGCTTAGGCATAAGCGGGGGGGCCGTAGATACGCAGTATTTT. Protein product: CASSLGISGGAVDTQYF.

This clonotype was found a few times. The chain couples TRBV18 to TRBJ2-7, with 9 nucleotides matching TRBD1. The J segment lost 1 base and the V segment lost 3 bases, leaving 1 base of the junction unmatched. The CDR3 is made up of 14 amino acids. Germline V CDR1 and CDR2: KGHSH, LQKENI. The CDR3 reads CASSPGQGSYEQYF. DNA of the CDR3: TGTGCCAGCTCACCGGGACAGGGTTCCTACGAGCAGTACTTC.

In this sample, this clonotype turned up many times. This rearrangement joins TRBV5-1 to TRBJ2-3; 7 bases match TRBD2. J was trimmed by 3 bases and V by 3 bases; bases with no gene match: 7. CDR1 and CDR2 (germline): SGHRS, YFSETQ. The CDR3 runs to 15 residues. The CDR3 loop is CASSSGLGATDTQYF. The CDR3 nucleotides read TGCGCCAGCAGCTCCGGACTAGGGGCAACAGATACGCAGTATTTT.

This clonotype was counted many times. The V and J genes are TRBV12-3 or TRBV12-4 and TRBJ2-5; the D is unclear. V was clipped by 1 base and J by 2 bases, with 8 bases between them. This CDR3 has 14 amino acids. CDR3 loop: CASSLGDEQETQYF. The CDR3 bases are TGTGCCAGCAGTTTAGGGGATGAACAAGAGACCCAGTACTTC.

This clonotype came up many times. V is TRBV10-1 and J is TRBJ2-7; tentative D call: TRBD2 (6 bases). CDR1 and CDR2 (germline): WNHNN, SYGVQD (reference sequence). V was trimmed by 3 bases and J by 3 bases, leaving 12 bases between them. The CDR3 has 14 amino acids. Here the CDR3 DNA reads TGCGCCAGCAGTGAAGGGGACTCCCGCTACGAGCAGTACTTC. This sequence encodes CASSEGDSRYEQYF.

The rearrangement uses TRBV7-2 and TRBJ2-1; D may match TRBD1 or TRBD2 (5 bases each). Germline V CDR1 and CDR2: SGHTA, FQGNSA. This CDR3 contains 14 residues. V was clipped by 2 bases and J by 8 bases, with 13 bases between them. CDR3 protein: CASSLMGVGDEQFF. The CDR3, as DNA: TGTGCCAGCAGCTTAATGGGGGTTGGGGATGAGCAGTTCTTC.

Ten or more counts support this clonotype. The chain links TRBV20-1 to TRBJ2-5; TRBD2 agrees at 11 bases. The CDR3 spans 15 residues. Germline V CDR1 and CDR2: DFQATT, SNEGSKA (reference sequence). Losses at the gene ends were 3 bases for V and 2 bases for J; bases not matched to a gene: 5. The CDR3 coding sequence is TGCAGTGCTAGCGTACCTAGCGGGGGGCAAGAGACCCAGTACTTC. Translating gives CSASVPSGGQETQYF.

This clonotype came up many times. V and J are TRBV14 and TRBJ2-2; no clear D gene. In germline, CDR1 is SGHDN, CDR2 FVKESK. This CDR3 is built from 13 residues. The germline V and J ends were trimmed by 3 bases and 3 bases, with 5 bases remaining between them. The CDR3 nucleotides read TGTGCCAGCAGCCATGAGTACACCGGGGAGCTGTTTTTT. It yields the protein CASSHEYTGELFF. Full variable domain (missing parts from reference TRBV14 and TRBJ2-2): EAGVTQFPSHSVIEKGQTVTLRCDPISGHDNLYWYRRVMGKEIKFLLHFVKESKQDESGMPNNRFLAERTGGTYSTLKVQPAELEDSGVYFCASSHEYTGELFFGEGSRLTVL.

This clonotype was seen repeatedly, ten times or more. As DNA, the CDR3 is TGCAGTGCGGACAAGATCTACAATGAGCAGTTCTTC. This translates into CSADKIYNEQFF. The rearrangement joins TRBV20-1 to TRBJ2-1; TRBD1 might be the D (5 bases). V shed 6 bases and J shed 3 bases, with 9 bases lying between them. The CDR3 spans 12 residues. Germline CDR1 reads DFQATT; CDR2 reads SNEGSKA (reference sequence).

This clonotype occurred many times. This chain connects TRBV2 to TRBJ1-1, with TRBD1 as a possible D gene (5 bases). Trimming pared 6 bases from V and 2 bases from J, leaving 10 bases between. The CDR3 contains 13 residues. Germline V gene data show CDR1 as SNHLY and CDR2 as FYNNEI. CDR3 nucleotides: TGTGCCAGCAGGAGACAGTATAACACTGAAGCTTTCTTT. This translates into CASRRQYNTEAFF.

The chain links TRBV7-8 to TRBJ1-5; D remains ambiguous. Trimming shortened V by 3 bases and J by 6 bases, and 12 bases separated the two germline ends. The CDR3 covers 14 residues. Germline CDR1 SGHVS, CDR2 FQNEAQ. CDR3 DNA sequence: TGTGCCAGCAGCTTCTTGGGGTTTGGTCAGCCCCAGCATTTT. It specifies CASSFLGFGQPQHF.

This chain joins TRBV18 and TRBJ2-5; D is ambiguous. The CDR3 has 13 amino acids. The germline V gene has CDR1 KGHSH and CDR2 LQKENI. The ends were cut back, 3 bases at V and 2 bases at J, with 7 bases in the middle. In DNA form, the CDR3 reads TGTGCCAGCTCACCCCGCGCTCAAGAGACCCAGTACTTC. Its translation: CASSPRAQETQYF.

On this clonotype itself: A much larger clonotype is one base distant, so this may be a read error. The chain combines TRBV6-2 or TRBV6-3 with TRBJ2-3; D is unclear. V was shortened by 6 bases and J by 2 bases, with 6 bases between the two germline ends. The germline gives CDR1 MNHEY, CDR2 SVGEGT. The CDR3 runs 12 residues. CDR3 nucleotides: TGTGCCAGCAGCCAATACACAGATACGCAGTATTTT. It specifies CASSQYTDTQYF.

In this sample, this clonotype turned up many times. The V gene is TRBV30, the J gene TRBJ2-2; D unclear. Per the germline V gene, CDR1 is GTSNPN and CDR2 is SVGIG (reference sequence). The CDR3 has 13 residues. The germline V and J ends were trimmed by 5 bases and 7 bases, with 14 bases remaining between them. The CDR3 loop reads CAWDLAALGELFF. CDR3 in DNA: TGTGCCTGGGACCTGGCGGCCCTCGGGGAGCTGTTTTTT.

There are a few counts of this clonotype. The CDR3 here is CASGRGLDYGYTF. The CDR3 region has the DNA TGTGCCAGTGGGAGGGGGCTCGACTATGGCTACACCTTC. This rearrangement joins TRBV10-3 to TRBJ1-2; 7 positions match TRBD1. V was clipped by 10 bases and J by 3 bases; unmatched bases: 8. CDR1 and CDR2 (germline): ENHRY, SYGVKD. CDR3 size: 13 residues.

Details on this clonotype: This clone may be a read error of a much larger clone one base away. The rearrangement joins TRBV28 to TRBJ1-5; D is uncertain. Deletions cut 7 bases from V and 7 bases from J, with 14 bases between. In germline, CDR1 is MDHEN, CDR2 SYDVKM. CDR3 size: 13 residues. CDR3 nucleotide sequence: TGTGCCAGCAAGGCGGGTTGGAAGCAGCCCCAGCATTTT. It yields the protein CASKAGWKQPQHF. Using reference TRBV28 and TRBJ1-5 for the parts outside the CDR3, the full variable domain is DVKVTQSSRYLVKRTGEKVFLECVQDMDHENMFWYRQDPGLGLRLIYFSYDVKMKEKGDIPEGYSVSREKKERFSLILESASTNQTSMYLCASKAGWKQPQHFGDGTRLSIL.

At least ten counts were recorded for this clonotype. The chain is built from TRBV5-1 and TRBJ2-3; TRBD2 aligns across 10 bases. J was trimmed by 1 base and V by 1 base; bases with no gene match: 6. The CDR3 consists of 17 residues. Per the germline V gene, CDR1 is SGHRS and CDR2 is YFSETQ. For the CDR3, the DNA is TGCGCCAGCAGCTTGAGTTTAGCGGGGGGCCGCACAGATACGCAGTATTTT. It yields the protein CASSLSLAGGRTDTQYF.

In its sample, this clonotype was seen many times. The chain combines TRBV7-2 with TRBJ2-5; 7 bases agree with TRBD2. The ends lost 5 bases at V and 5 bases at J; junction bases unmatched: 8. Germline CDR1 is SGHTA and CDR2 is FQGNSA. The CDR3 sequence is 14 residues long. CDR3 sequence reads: CASSAIGGGETQYF. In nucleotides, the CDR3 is TGTGCCAGCAGCGCCATTGGGGGGGGGGAGACCCAGTACTTC.

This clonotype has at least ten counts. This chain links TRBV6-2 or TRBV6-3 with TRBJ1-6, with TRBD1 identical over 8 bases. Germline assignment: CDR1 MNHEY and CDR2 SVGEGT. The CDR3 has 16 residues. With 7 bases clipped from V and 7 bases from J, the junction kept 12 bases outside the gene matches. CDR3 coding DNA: TGTGCCAGCAACGACCGACAGGGGAGGACCAATTCACCCCTCCACTTT. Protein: CASNDRQGRTNSPLHF.

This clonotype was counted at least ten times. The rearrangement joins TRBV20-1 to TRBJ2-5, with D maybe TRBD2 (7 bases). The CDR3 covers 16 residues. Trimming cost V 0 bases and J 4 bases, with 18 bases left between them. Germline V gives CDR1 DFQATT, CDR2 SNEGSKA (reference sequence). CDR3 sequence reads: CSARDLRGGARETQYF. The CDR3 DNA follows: TGCAGTGCTAGAGATCTCAGAGGGGGGGCCAGAGAGACCCAGTACTTC.

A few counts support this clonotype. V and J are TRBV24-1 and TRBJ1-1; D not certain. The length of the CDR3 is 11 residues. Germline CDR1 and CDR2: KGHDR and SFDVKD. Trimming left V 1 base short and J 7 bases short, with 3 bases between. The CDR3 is CATSDFGEAFF. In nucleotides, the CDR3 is TGTGCCACCAGTGATTTTGGTGAAGCTTTCTTT.

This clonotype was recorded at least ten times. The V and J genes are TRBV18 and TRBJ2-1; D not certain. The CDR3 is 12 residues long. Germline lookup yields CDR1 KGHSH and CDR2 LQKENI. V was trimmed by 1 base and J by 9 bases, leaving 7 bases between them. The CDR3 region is CASSPRVPEQFF. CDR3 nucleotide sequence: TGTGCCAGCTCACCACGGGTTCCTGAGCAGTTCTTC.

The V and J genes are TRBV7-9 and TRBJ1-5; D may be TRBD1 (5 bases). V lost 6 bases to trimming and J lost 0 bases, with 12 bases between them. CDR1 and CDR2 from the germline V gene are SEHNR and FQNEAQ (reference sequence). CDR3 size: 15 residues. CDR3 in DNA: TGTGCCAGCAGGCTTGGGACCGATAGCAATCAGCCCCAGCATTTT. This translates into CASRLGTDSNQPQHF.

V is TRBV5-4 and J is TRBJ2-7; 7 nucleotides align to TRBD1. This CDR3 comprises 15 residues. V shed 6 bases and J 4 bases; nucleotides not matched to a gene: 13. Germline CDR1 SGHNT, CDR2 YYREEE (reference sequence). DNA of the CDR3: TGTGCCAGCACCCACTCCGGGACAGCGTCATACGAGCAGTACTTC. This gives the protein CASTHSGTASYEQYF.